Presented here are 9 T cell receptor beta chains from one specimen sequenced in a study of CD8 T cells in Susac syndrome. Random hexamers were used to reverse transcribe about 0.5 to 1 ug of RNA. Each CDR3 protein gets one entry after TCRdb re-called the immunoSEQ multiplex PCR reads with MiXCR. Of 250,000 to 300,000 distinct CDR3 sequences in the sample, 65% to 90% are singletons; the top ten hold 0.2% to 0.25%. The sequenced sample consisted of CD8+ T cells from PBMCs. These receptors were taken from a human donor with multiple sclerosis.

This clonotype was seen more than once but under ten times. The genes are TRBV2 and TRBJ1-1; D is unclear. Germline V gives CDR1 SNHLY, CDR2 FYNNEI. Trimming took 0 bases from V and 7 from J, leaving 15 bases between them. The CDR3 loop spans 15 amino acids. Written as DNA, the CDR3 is TGTGCCAGCAGTGAAGCGAGCACCTTGTCGTATGAAGCTTTCTTT. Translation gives CASSEASTLSYEAFF.

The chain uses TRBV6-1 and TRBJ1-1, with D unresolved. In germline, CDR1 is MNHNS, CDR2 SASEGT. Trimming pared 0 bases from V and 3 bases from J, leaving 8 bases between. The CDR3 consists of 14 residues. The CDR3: CASSEALGYTEAFF. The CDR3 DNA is TGTGCCAGCAGTGAAGCTCTGGGGTACACTGAAGCTTTCTTT.

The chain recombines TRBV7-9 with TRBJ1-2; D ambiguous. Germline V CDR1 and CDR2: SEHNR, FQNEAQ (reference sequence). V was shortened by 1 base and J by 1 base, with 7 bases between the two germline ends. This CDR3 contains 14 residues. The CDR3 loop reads CASSLGYINYGYTF. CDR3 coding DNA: TGTGCCAGCAGCTTAGGATACATTAACTATGGCTACACCTTC.

The CDR3 nucleotides are TGCGCCAGCAGCCAGACAGGGGTGACAGGCTACACCTTC. It translates to CASSQTGVTGYTF. The J gene is TRBJ1-2, the V gene TRBV4-3, with 8 bases lining up with TRBD1. Trimming removed 3 bases from V and 8 bases from J; junction bases left unmatched: 5. The CDR3 is 13 residues long. CDR1 and CDR2 from the germline V gene are LGHNA and YSLEER.

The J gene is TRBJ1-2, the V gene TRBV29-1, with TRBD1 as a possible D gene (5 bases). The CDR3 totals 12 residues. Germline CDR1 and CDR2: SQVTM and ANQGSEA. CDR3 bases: TGCGGCATCGGCAGGGAGGGCTATGGCTACACCTTC. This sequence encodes CGIGREGYGYTF.

The CDR3 DNA follows: TGTGCCAGCATTGGGGAGTTAAACACCATATATTTT. Translating gives CASIGELNTIYF. V usage is TRBV27 and J usage is TRBJ1-3; the D is unclear. The CDR3 has 12 amino acids. V was shortened by 7 bases and J by 6 bases, with 10 bases between the two germline ends. Germline V gene data show CDR1 as MNHEY and CDR2 as SMNVEV (reference sequence).

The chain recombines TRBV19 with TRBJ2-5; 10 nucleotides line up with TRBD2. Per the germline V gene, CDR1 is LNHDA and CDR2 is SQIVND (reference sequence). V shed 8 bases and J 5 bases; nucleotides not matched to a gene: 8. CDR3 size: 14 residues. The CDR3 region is CASGVAGGGETQYF. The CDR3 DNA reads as TGTGCCAGTGGCGTAGCGGGAGGCGGGGAGACCCAGTACTTC. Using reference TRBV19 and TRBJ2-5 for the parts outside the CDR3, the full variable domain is DGGITQSPKYLFRKEGQNVTLSCEQNLNHDAMYWYRQDPGQGLRLIYYSQIVNDFQKGDIAEGYSVSREKKESFPLTVTSAQKNPTAFYLCASGVAGGGETQYFGPGTRLLVL.

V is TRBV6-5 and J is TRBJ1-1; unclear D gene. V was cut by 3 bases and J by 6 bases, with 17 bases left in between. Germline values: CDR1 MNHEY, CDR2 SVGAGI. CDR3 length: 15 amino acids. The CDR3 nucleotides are TGTGCCAGCAGTTATACGCCGCCAGGTCCCGCTGAAGCTTTCTTT. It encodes CASSYTPPGPAEAFF.

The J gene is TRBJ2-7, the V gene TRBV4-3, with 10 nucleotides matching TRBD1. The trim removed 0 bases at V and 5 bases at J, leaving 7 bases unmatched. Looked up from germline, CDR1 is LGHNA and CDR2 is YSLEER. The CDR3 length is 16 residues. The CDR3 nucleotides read TGCGCCAGCAGCCAAGACCCGGGACAGGGGAGGGACGAGCAGTACTTC. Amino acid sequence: CASSQDPGQGRDEQYF.